This TCR beta chain appears in the sequencing data of a study of early T cells in non-severe SARS-CoV-2 infection. Study at large: Chains were not paired, and sequencing was done on bulk RNA from unsorted whole blood.

Overall study results and limits: Private and CD4 specificities were missed by VDJdb matching, which favored anti-spike CD8 responses.

Individual cDNA molecules each received unique molecular identifiers attached to them. Via MiXCR, TCRdb re-called the 5' RACE reads, giving one row per CDR3 protein. Among roughly 64,000 distinct CDR3 sequences listed, around 11% were seen once. Germline V gene lookup returns CDR1 SNHLY and CDR2 FYNNEI. V lost 4 bases to trimming and J lost 5 bases; unmatched junction nucleotides: 10. The length of the CDR3 is 16 residues. This clonotype was counted at least ten times. As yet, its antigen is unknown. V is TRBV2 and J is TRBJ2-5; 10 nucleotides align to TRBD2. The sequenced sample was whole blood, obtained at baseline. The source of this sequence is an adult who was a healthcare worker with PCR-confirmed SARS-CoV-2 infection or an uninfected control (not recorded which). CDR3 in amino acids: CASSGGAGGPEETQYF. In nucleotides, the CDR3 is TGTGCCAGCAGTGGTGGAGCGGGGGGGCCGGAGGAGACCCAGTACTTC.